The text below deals with one T cell receptor (beta chain). No antigen is known for it. This sample was taken from a study of cytomegalovirus exposure and HLA in healthy donors. The wider study: The same platform was used for the 90 to 150 validation repertoires as for the 666 first-cohort repertoires, as reported in a later analysis. General study points: The authors enumerated some 170 TCR beta chains as linked to cytomegalovirus. Rarity marked most TCR sequences, yet some public TCRs occurred in many donors.

Here immunoSEQ multiplex PCR was the method, and the copy in TCRdb shows in-frame clones only, minus some. The sample carries around 180,000 clones, more than 70% recorded once. The CDR3 is made up of 15 amino acids. V was clipped by 5 bases and J by 4 bases, with 18 bases between them. Per germline, CDR1 LNHDA and CDR2 SQIVND (reference sequence). The donors were members of the validation cohort comprising roughly 130 subjects, separate from the approximately 670-subject first cohort. The source is a woman younger than 35 in good health and CMV-seronegative. The sample was PBMCs. The genes are TRBV19 and TRBJ2-7; TRBD1 might be the D (6 bases). The CDR3 loop is CASSPTPGQAYEQYF. The CDR3 DNA reads TGTGCCAGTAGTCCGACCCCGGGACAAGCATACGAGCAGTACTTC. Full variable domain (rest looked up from reference TRBV19 and TRBJ2-7): DGGITQSPKYLFRKEGQNVTLSCEQNLNHDAMYWYRQDPGQGLRLIYYSQIVNDFQKGDIAEGYSVSREKKESFPLTVTSAQKNPTAFYLCASSPTPGQAYEQYFGPGTRLTVT.